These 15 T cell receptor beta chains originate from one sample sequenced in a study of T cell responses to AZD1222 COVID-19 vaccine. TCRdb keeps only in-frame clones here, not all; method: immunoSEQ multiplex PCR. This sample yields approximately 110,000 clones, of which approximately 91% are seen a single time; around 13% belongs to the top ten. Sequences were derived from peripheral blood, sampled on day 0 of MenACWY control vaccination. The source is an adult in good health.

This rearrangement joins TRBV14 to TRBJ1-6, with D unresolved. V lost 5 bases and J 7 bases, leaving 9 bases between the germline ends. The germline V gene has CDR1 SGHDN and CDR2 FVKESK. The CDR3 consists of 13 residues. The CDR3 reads CASSTLRNSPLHF. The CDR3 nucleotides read TGTGCCAGCAGCACATTGCGCAATTCACCCCTCCACTTT.

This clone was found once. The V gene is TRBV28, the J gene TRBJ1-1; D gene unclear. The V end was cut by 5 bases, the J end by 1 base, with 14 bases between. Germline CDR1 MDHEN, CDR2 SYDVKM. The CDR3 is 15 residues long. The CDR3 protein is CASSPASPRNTEAFF. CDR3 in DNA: TGTGCCAGCAGTCCGGCGAGTCCGCGGAACACTGAAGCTTTCTTT.

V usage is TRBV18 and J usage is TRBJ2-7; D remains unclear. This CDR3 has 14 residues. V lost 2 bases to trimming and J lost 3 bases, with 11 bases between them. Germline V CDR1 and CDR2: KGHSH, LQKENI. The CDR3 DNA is TGTGCCAGCTCACCAGAACGGGTTAGCTACGAGCAGTACTTC. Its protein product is CASSPERVSYEQYF.

The CDR3 is CASSASGLGALLLDEQYF. The CDR3 DNA reads as TGTGCCAGCAGCGCGAGCGGTCTTGGCGCTCTACTCTTGGACGAGCAGTACTTC. J is TRBJ2-7 and V is TRBV9; weak D call: TRBD2 (5 bases). The V gene's germline CDR1 is SGDLS and CDR2 YYNGEE. The CDR3 totals 18 residues. Trimming removed 3 bases at V and 5 bases at J, with 27 bases between.

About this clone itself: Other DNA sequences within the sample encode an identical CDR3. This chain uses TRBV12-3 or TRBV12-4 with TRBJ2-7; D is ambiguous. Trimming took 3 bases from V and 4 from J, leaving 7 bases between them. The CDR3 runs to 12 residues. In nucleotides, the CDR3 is TGTGCCAGCAGTTTGTCAGGATACGAGCAGTACTTC. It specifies CASSLSGYEQYF.

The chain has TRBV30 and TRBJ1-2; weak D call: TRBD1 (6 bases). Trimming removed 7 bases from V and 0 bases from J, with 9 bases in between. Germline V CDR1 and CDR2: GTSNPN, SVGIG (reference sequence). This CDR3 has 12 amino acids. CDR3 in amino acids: CAFEGANYGYTF. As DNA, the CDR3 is TGTGCCTTCGAGGGGGCTAACTATGGCTACACCTTC.

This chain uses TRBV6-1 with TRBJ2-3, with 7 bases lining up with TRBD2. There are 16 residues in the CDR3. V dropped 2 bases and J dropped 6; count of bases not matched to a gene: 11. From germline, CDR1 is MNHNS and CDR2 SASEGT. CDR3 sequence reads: CASSESGGGPFDTQYF. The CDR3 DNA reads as TGTGCCAGCAGTGAAAGCGGCGGGGGACCTTTCGATACGCAGTATTTT.

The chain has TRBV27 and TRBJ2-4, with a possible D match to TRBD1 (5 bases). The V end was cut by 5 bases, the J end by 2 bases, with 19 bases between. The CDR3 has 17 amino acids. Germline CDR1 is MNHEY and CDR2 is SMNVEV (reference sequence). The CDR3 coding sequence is TGTGCCAGCAGTCCTCCCGACCCAGGGCTGTCCAAAAACATTCAGTACTTC. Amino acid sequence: CASSPPDPGLSKNIQYF.

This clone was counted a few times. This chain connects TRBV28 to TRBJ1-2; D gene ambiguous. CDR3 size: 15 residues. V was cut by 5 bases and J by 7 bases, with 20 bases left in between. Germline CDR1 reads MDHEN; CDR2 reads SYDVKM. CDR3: CASSRPAGLSAGYTF. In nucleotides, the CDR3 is TGTGCCAGCAGTCGGCCCGCAGGACTCTCTGCTGGCTACACCTTC.

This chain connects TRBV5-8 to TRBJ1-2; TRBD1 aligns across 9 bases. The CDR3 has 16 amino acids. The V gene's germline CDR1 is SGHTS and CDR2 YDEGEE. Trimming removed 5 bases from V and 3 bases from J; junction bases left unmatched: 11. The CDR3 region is CASRPGQGFLDYGYTF. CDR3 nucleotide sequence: TGTGCCAGCAGACCGGGACAGGGATTCTTGGACTATGGCTACACCTTC. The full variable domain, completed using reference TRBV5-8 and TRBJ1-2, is EAGVTQSPTHLIKTRGQQATLRCSPISGHTSVYWYQQALGLGLQFLLWYDEGEERNRGNFPPRFSGRQFPNYSSELNVNALELEDSALYLCASRPGQGFLDYGYTFGSGTRLTVV.

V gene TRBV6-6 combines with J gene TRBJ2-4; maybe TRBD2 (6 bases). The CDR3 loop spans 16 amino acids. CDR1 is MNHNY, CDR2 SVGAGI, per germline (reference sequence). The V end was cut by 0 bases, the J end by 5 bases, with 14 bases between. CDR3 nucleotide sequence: TGTGCCAGCAGTTACTCAGTTAGGGGAGGTCAAAACATTCAGTACTTC. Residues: CASSYSVRGGQNIQYF.

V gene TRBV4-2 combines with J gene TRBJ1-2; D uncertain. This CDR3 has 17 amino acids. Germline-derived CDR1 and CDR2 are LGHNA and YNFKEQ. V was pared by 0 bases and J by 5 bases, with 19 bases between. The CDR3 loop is CASSQESGVLVGYGYTF. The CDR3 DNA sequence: TGTGCCAGCAGCCAAGAGTCCGGGGTTCTGGTAGGATATGGCTACACCTTC.

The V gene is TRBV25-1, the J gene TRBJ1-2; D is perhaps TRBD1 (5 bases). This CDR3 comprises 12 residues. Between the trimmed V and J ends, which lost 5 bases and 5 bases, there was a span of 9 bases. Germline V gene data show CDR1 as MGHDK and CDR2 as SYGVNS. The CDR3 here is CASSTQGYGYTF. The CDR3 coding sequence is TGTGCCAGCAGTACGCAGGGTTATGGCTACACCTTC.

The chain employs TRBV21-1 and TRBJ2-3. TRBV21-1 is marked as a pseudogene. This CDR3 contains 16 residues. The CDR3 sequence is CASSKGEGSEPDTQYF. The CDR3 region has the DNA TGTGCCAGCAGCAAAGGTGAGGGGTCCGAGCCAGATACGCAGTATTTT.

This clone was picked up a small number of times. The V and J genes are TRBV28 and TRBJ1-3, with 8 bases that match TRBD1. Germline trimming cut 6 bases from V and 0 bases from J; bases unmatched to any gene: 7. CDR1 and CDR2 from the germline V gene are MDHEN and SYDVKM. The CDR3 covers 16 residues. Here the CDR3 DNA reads TGTGCCAGCAGCCCGACAGGGGAGTACTCTGGAAACACCATATATTTT. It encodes CASSPTGEYSGNTIYF.